In this sample, the clone carrying this TCR beta chain turned up once. Different DNA sequences within this sample yield the same CDR3. Profiled with immunoSEQ multiplex PCR; TCRdb holds only in-frame clones, not every one. The repertoire includes tens of thousands of clones, approximately 90% of them detected once, and 0.5% to 0.55% sits in the top ten. There are 13 residues in the CDR3. V shed 4 bases and J shed 5 bases, with 11 bases lying between them. Per the germline V gene, CDR1 is LGHNT and CDR2 is FRNRAP. This sample stems from a study of OX40 agonist ivuxolimab in advanced cancers. This receptor was identified in an adult with an advanced solid tumor such as melanoma, head and neck, liver or kidney cancer. This sample comprised CD4+ or CD8+ T cells sorted from blood, obtained in a trial of the OX40 agonist ivuxolimab. The rearrangement uses TRBV12-5 and TRBJ2-5; D gene unclear. The CDR3 DNA is TGTGCTAGTGGTTCCAGTGGGATGGAGACCCAGTACTTC. It yields the protein CASGSSGMETQYF.